Listed here is a single T cell receptor (beta chain). This sample stems from a study of T cell responses to AZD1222 COVID-19 vaccine. This table comes from immunoSEQ multiplex PCR, and its TCRdb copy is limited to in-frame clones, with some not included. The sample contains under 110,000 clones, about 90% of which appear only once. Germline V gene lookup returns CDR1 SGHRS and CDR2 YFSETQ. This CDR3 is 15 amino acids long. J gave up 5 bases and V 2 bases, and 8 bases lay outside the gene matches. This clonotype was obtained from an adult in good health. The specimen was peripheral blood, collected on day 0 of AZD1222 vaccination. J is TRBJ2-5 and V is TRBV5-1; 8 bases are shared with TRBD1. The CDR3 coding sequence is TGCGCCAGCAGCTTCAGGGGGCAGGGTTTTGAGACCCAGTACTTC. This gives the protein CASSFRGQGFETQYF.